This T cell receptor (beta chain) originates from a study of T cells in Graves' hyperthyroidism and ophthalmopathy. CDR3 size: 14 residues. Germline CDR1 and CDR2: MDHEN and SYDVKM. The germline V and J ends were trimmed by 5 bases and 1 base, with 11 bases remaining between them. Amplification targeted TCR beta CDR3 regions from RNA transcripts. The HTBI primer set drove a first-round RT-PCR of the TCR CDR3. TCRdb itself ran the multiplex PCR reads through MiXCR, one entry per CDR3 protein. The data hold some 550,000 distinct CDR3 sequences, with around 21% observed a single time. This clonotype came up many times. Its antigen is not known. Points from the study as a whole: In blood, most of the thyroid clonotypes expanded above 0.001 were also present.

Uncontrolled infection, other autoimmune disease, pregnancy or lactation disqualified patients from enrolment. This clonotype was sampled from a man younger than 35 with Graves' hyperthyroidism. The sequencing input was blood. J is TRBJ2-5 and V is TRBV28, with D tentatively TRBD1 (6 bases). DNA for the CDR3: TGTGCCAGCAGTACGTGGACAGTCCAAGAGACCCAGTACTTC. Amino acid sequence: CASSTWTVQETQYF.